Listed below are T cell receptor beta chains from one sample, sequenced in a study of control samples from healthy donors and cancer patients. Clones were read by immunoSEQ multiplex PCR, and TCRdb kept only the in-frame ones, dropping some. The sample lists more than 85,000 clones; 83% were seen once. The sequenced sample was blood. These receptors were taken from a woman in her forties or fifties in good health. Each CDR3 is given with its conserved first and last residue. D genes are given only for firm matches. The size field is filled for only some rows; it gives once, few, many or a size class.

clone size	V gene	D gene	J gene	CDR3 protein	CDR3 DNA
.	TRBV19	.	TRBJ2-7	CASSMAVGSYEQYF	TGTGCCAGTAGTATGGCAGTTGGGTCCTACGAGCAGTACTTC
.	TRBV11-3	TRBD2	TRBJ2-2	CASSLLSGRAHGELFF	TGTGCCAGCAGCTTACTTAGCGGGAGGGCCCACGGGGAGCTGTTTTTT
.	TRBV29-1	TRBD1	TRBJ2-1	CSVELRTGGNNEQFF	TGCAGCGTTGAATTGCGGACAGGGGGTAACAATGAGCAGTTCTTC
few	TRBV29-1	.	TRBJ2-7	CSAPHRDPSAPACSYEQYF	TGCAGCGCCCCACACAGGGACCCGAGCGCCCCTGCTTGCTCCTACGAGCAGTACTTC
.	TRBV5-1	TRBD1	TRBJ2-7	CASSLFRGTGVSYEQYF	TGCGCCAGCAGCTTGTTTAGGGGGACAGGGGTCTCCTACGAGCAGTACTTC
.	TRBV5-6	.	TRBJ2-3	CASSLAPLTDTQYF	TGTGCCAGCAGCTTGGCCCCCCTCACAGATACGCAGTATTTT
.	TRBV18	.	TRBJ1-2	CASSPPIRGDGYTF	TGTGCCAGCTCACCACCGATTAGAGGGGACGGCTACACCTTC
once	TRBV28	.	TRBJ2-1	CASSFPLVSYNEQFF	TGTGCCAGCAGTTTCCCGCTAGTCTCCTACAATGAGCAGTTCTTC
.	TRBV5-1	TRBD1	TRBJ2-1	CASSLVSGQGARNEQFF	TGCGCCAGCAGCTTGGTTTCCGGACAGGGGGCGAGGAATGAGCAGTTCTTC
.	TRBV11-1	.	TRBJ2-7	CASSPWTYPYEQYF	TGTGCCAGCAGCCCCTGGACGTATCCCTACGAGCAGTACTTC
.	TRBV18	.	TRBJ1-1	CASSPPRHYTEAFF	TGTGCCAGCTCACCCCCCCGGCATTACACTGAAGCTTTCTTT
.	TRBV19	.	TRBJ2-5	CASSMWGRAGETQYF	TGTGCCAGTAGTATGTGGGGCAGGGCGGGGGAGACCCAGTACTTC
.	TRBV7-9	.	TRBJ2-1	CASSFGGGGYNEQFF	TGTGCCAGCAGCTTCGGGGGTGGCGGGTACAATGAGCAGTTCTTC
.	TRBV5-6	.	TRBJ2-2	CASTPGATGELFF	TGTGCCAGCACCCCGGGAGCCACCGGGGAGCTGTTTTTT
few	TRBV21-1	.	TRBJ2-7	CASSRDTQIHRHKSILYEQYF	TGTGCCAGCAGCCGGGACACACAAATCCATAGACACAAATCCATACTTTACGAGCAGTACTTC
few	TRBV19	.	TRBJ2-1	CASNGGEVYNEQFF	TGTGCCAGTAACGGGGGTGAGGTCTACAATGAGCAGTTCTTC
once	TRBV7-9	TRBD2	TRBJ2-7	CASSPWVGREEYEQYF	TGTGCCAGCAGCCCCTGGGTGGGGCGGGAGGAGTACGAGCAGTACTTC
.	TRBV5-1	TRBD1	TRBJ1-3	CASRLTQGAQNTIYF	TGCGCCAGCAGACTTACACAGGGGGCGCAGAACACCATATATTTT
.	TRBV5-4	.	TRBJ1-5	CASSFYGSNQPQHF	TGTGCCAGCAGCTTTTATGGTAGCAATCAGCCCCAGCATTTT
.	TRBV5-4	.	TRBJ2-3	CASSPVGGRSDTQYF	TGTGCCAGCAGCCCAGTCGGGGGGCGATCGGATACGCAGTATTTT
.	TRBV6-2/TRBV6-3	.	TRBJ2-5	CASSYVGNQETQYF	TGTGCCAGCAGTTATGTCGGGAACCAAGAGACCCAGTACTTC
.	TRBV6-1	TRBD1	TRBJ2-5	CASSEGGGQGAETQYF	TGTGCCAGCAGTGAAGGGGGCGGACAGGGGGCAGAGACCCAGTACTTC
.	TRBV7-9	.	TRBJ1-1	CASSRGNSNTEAFF	TGTGCCAGCAGCCGAGGGAATTCGAACACTGAAGCTTTCTTT
.	TRBV5-1	.	TRBJ1-5	CASSLEGTYLQPQHF	TGCGCCAGCAGCTTGGAAGGGACCTACCTTCAGCCCCAGCATTTT
.	TRBV2	.	TRBJ1-2	CASSQGFVVYGYTF	TGTGCCAGCAGTCAGGGTTTTGTCGTATATGGCTACACCTTC
.	TRBV2	.	TRBJ1-2	CASSPRVGTNYGYTF	TGTGCCAGCAGCCCCAGGGTGGGGACGAACTATGGCTACACCTTC
once	TRBV18	.	TRBJ1-5	CASSLIRDPNQPQHF	TGTGCCAGCTCCCTGATCCGGGACCCCAATCAGCCCCAGCATTTT
.	TRBV28	TRBD1	TRBJ2-2	CASTKDRGITGELFF	TGTGCCAGCACTAAGGACAGGGGGATTACCGGGGAGCTGTTTTTT
.	TRBV5-1	.	TRBJ2-5	CASSLEGFRVETQYF	TGCGCCAGCAGCTTGGAAGGGTTTAGGGTAGAGACCCAGTACTTC
.	TRBV7-3	TRBD2	TRBJ2-5	CASSSAGARETQYF	TGTGCCAGCAGCTCAGCGGGGGCCCGAGAGACCCAGTACTTC
.	TRBV4-1	.	TRBJ1-6	CVSSQDSRVSYNSPLHF	TGCGTCAGCAGCCAAGATAGCAGGGTCTCCTATAATTCACCCCTCCACTTT
few	TRBV10-3	.	TRBJ1-4	CAISESQGREKLFF	TGTGCCATCAGTGAGTCCCAGGGACGGGAAAAACTGTTTTTT
.	TRBV7-2	.	TRBJ1-5	CASSLESGRKPQHF	TGTGCCAGCAGCTTAGAATCGGGTAGAAAGCCCCAGCATTTT
once	TRBV28	.	TRBJ2-5	CASCLASNQETQYF	TGTGCCAGCTGTCTTGCCTCAAACCAAGAGACCCAGTACTTC
.	TRBV18	TRBD2	TRBJ2-1	CASSSGLAGGPYNEQFF	TGTGCCAGCTCATCGGGACTAGCGGGAGGACCCTACAATGAGCAGTTCTTC
.	TRBV5-1	TRBD2	TRBJ2-7	CASSGGSGTSGNYEQYF	TGCGCCAGCAGCGGCGGCTCCGGGACTAGCGGGAATTACGAGCAGTACTTC
.	TRBV19	TRBD1	TRBJ1-4	CASSPRTGLGEKLFF	TGTGCCAGTAGTCCGCGGACAGGGTTGGGTGAAAAACTGTTTTTT
.	TRBV2	TRBD1	TRBJ1-1	CASTGQGNTEAFF	TGTGCCAGCACTGGACAGGGGAACACTGAAGCTTTCTTT
.	TRBV6-5	TRBD2	TRBJ2-1	CASKRLADNEQFF	TGTGCCAGCAAAAGACTAGCGGACAATGAGCAGTTCTTC
once	TRBV28	.	TRBJ2-7	CASSPRGPRYEQYF	TGTGCCAGCAGCCCCCGAGGCCCCCGCTACGAGCAGTACTTC
.	TRBV13	.	TRBJ2-1	CASSSATRGSRGNEQFF	TGTGCCAGCAGCTCCGCTACCAGGGGCTCAAGAGGGAATGAGCAGTTCTTC
.	TRBV12-3/TRBV12-4	.	TRBJ2-7	CATGRSSYEQYF	TGTGCCACCGGACGGAGCTCCTACGAGCAGTACTTC